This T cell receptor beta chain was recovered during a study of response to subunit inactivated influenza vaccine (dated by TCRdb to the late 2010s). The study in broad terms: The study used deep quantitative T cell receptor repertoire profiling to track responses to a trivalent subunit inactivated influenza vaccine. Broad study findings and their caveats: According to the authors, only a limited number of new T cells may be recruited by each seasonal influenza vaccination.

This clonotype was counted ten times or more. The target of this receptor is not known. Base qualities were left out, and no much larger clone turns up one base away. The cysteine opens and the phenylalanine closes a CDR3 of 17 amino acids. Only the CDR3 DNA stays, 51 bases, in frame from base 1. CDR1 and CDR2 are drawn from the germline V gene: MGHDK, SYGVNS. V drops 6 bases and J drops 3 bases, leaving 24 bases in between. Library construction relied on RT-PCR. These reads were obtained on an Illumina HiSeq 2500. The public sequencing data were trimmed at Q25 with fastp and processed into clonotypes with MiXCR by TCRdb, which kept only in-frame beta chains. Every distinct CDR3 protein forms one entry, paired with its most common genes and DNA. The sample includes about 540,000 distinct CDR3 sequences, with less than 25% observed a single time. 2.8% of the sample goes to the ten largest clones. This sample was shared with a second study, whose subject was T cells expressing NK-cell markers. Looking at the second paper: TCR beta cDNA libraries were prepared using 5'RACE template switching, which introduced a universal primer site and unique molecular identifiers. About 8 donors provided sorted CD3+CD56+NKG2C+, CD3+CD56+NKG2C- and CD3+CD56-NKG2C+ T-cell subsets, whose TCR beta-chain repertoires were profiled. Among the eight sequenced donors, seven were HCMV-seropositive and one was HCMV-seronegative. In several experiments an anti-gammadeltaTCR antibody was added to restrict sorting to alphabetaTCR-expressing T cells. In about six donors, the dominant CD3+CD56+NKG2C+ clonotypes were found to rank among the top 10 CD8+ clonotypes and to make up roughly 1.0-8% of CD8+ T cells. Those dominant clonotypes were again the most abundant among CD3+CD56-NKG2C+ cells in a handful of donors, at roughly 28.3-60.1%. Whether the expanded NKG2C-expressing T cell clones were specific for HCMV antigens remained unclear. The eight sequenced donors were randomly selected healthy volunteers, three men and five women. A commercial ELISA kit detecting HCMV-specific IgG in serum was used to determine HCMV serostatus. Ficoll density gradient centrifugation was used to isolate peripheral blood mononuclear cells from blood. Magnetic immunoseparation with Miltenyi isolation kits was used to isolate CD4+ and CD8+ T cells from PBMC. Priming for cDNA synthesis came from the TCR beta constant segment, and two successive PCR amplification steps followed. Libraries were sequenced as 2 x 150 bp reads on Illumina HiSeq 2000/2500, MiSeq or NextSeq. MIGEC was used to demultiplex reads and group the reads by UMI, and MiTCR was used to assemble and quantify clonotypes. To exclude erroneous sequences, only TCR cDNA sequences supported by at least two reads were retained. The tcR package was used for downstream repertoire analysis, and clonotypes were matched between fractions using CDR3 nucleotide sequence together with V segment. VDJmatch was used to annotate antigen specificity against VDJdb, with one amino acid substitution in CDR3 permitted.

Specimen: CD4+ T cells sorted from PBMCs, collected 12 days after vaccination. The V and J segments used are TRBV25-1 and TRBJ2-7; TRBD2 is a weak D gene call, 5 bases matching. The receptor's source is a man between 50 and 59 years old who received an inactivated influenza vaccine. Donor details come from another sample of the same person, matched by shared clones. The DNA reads TGTGCCAGCAGCGCCCGGGCGGGTAGTAACTCGAACTACGAGCAGTACTTC. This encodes CASSARAGSNSNYEQYF.